The clone carrying this T cell receptor (beta chain) counts as medium-sized by frequency. Read data end 3 residues before the CDR3 end; the end is taken from the germline J gene. The sample originates from a study of Tregs in tolerant kidney transplant recipients. The table came from immunoSEQ multiplex PCR; TCRdb's copy has only in-frame clones and leaves some out. The sample table sets out about 52,000 clones. Deletions cut 2 bases from V and 6 bases from J, with 16 bases between. The CDR3 is made up of 15 amino acids. Looked up from germline, CDR1 is LNHDA and CDR2 is SQIVND (reference sequence). The source of this sequence is a human donor who received a combined kidney and bone marrow transplant. The source material was CD4+ T cells from blood, sampled before the transplant. The chain recombines TRBV19 with TRBJ1-2; tentative D call: TRBD1 (5 bases). The CDR3 protein is CASSIMTALMDGYTF. The covered CDR3 bases are TGTGCCAGTAGTATAATGACAGCCTTAATGGATGGC.